This T cell receptor (beta chain) was identified during a study of TIL therapy for anti-PD-1-resistant metastatic lung cancer. On the study more broadly: Median tumor PD-L1 proportion score was about 6.6%. A few tumors were EGFR-mutant and two were ALK-rearranged. General observations from the study: Infused TIL clonotypes partially replaced the baseline blood repertoire, then decayed over months.

Germline V gives CDR1 LGHNA, CDR2 YSLEER. CDR3 length equals 14 residues. The V end was cut by 3 bases, the J end by 6 bases, with 11 bases between. This clone was seen a single time. Its specificity is unknown. The libraries were made with immunoSEQ v3. Libraries were sequenced to approximately 2 million read pairs (survey) or about 4.5-6 million (deep). Using immunoSEQ multiplex PCR, the repertoire was profiled, and TCRdb retains in-frame clones only, with some absent. The repertoire holds tens of thousands of clones, with 78% as singletons. Time point here: pre-treatment sample, taken before nivolumab and TIL therapy.

This specimen consisted of blood, obtained at baseline. This receptor was taken from a person aged 25 to 85 with non-small cell lung cancer. The chain joins TRBV4-3 to TRBJ2-2, with D perhaps TRBD2 (5 bases). In nucleotides, the CDR3 is TGCGCCAGCAGCCAGGCTAGCACCGCCGGGGAGCTGTTTTTT. Translating it yields CASSQASTAGELFF.